This passage covers 25 T cell receptor beta chains from one sample sequenced in a study of T cell repertoires in cytomegalovirus infection. TCRdb re-called the reads through MiXCR, storing one row per CDR3 protein. The profile shows 350,000 to 450,000 distinct CDR3 sequences, 18% of them singletons. What was sequenced was PBMCs. The receptors were gathered from a human donor in good health (CMV status not recorded). Some clones in this sample may be carry-over from other donors' samples.

The chain employs TRBV20-1 and TRBJ2-1; 9 positions agree with TRBD2. With V trimmed by 1 base and J by 9 bases, 7 bases remained unmatched. The length of the CDR3 is 14 residues. Germline assignment: CDR1 DFQATT and CDR2 SNEGSKA (reference sequence). CDR3 coding DNA: TGCAGTGCTAGAGTGGCGGGAGGGGCTTCTGAGCAGTTCTTC. Its protein is CSARVAGGASEQFF.

This clonotype was recorded a few times. This chain joins TRBV7-2 and TRBJ2-1; D is unclear. CDR1 is SGHTA and CDR2 is FQGNSA in the germline V gene. Trimming shortened V by 5 bases and J by 0 bases, and 14 bases separated the two germline ends. The CDR3 runs to 16 residues. CDR3 amino acids: CASSLRRTSSYNEQFF. CDR3 sequence (DNA): TGTGCCAGCAGCCTGCGACGGACGAGCTCCTACAATGAGCAGTTCTTC.

This clonotype was picked up many times. The chain links TRBV7-6 to TRBJ2-7; no firm D call. Deletions cut 4 bases from V and 6 bases from J, with 10 bases between. The CDR3 consists of 12 residues. Germline lookup yields CDR1 SGHVS and CDR2 FNYEAQ. CDR3 region: CASSSFSLEQYF. CDR3 sequence (DNA): TGTGCCAGCAGCTCCTTTAGTCTCGAGCAGTACTTC.

The gene calls are TRBV5-5 and TRBJ1-6; 10 nucleotides line up with TRBD1. The CDR3 covers 15 residues. CDR1 is SGHKS, CDR2 YYEKEE, per germline (reference sequence). V lost 5 bases and J lost 7; bases outside the gene matches: 6. This CDR3 reads CASRNPGQGNSPLHF. The CDR3 DNA reads TGTGCCAGCAGGAACCCGGGACAGGGGAATTCACCCCTCCACTTT.

This clonotype was observed many times. The chain recombines TRBV7-2 with TRBJ2-7; 7 bases line up with TRBD2. Germline-derived CDR1 and CDR2 are SGHTA and FQGNSA. V dropped 4 bases and J dropped 3; count of bases not matched to a gene: 6. This CDR3 has 14 residues. The CDR3 sequence: CASSSGGGNYEQYF. The CDR3 DNA sequence: TGTGCCAGCAGCTCGGGCGGGGGAAACTACGAGCAGTACTTC.

This clonotype has at least ten counts. This chain connects TRBV7-9 to TRBJ1-5; TRBD1 might be the D (6 bases). Trimming pared 7 bases from V and 8 bases from J, leaving 12 bases between. The CDR3 spans 12 residues. Germline lookup yields CDR1 SEHNR and CDR2 FQNEAQ (reference sequence). CDR3 residues: CASTYNREPQHF. The DNA of the CDR3 is TGTGCCAGCACCTATAACAGGGAGCCCCAGCATTTT. The full variable domain, completed using reference TRBV7-9 and TRBJ1-5, is DTGVSQNPRHKITKRGQNVTFRCDPISEHNRLYWYRQTLGQGPEFLTYFQNEAQLEKSRLLSDRFSAERPKGSFSTLEIQRTEQGDSAMYLCASTYNREPQHFGDGTRLSIL.

This clonotype was picked up many times. This chain uses TRBV7-2 with TRBJ1-6; weak D call: TRBD1 (5 bases). Germline CDR1 SGHTA, CDR2 FQGNSA. The CDR3 extends over 17 amino acids. The V end was cut by 0 bases, the J end by 6 bases, with 15 bases between. The CDR3 sequence is CASSLAPAQGGNSPLHF. The CDR3, as DNA: TGTGCCAGCAGCTTAGCCCCGGCCCAGGGAGGTAATTCACCCCTCCACTTT.

A few counts support this clonotype. V is TRBV29-1 and J is TRBJ1-1; D remains unclear. CDR3 length equals 11 residues. Per the germline V gene, CDR1 is SQVTM and CDR2 is ANQGSEA. The ends were cut back, 0 bases at V and 5 bases at J, with 4 bases in the middle. CDR3: CSVEEATEAFF. The DNA of the CDR3 is TGCAGCGTTGAAGAGGCTACTGAAGCTTTCTTT.

This clonotype was seen at least ten times. The chain combines TRBV7-8 with TRBJ1-1; D not certain. V was clipped by 4 bases and J by 0 bases, with 9 bases between them. Germline V gives CDR1 SGHVS, CDR2 FQNEAQ. The CDR3 contains 14 residues. The CDR3: CASSSSIMNTEAFF. The CDR3 DNA reads TGTGCCAGCAGCTCCAGCATAATGAACACTGAAGCTTTCTTT.

The rearrangement links TRBV2 to TRBJ2-1, with TRBD2 identical over 8 bases. The CDR3 covers 14 residues. J was trimmed by 0 bases and V by 7 bases; bases with no gene match: 2. CDR1 and CDR2 from the germline V gene are SNHLY and FYNNEI. The CDR3 nucleotides read TGTGCCAGCAAACGGGGGGGCTCCTACAATGAGCAGTTCTTC. Encoded protein: CASKRGGSYNEQFF.

This clonotype was counted ten times or more. This chain links TRBV7-2 with TRBJ2-5, with TRBD2 identical over 13 bases. Germline V gene lookup returns CDR1 SGHTA and CDR2 FQGNSA. This CDR3 has 17 residues. Losses at the gene ends were 4 bases for V and 3 bases for J; bases not matched to a gene: 8. CDR3 sequence: CASSSKRTSGGEETQYF. The CDR3 region has the DNA TGTGCCAGCAGCTCCAAGAGGACTAGCGGGGGAGAAGAGACCCAGTACTTC.

This clonotype was counted many times. The chain is built from TRBV6-1 and TRBJ1-6; no definite D call. V dropped 5 bases and J dropped 10 bases, with 12 bases sitting between them. This CDR3 has 13 residues. CDR1 MNHNS and CDR2 SASEGT come from the germline V gene. The CDR3 is CASSYPSGSPLHF. The CDR3 DNA reads as TGTGCCAGCAGTTATCCCAGCGGGTCACCCCTCCACTTT.

Ten or more counts support this clonotype. One end of the junction is discordant with germline, which a read error may explain. The rearrangement joins TRBV7-9 to TRBJ2-1, with 10 bases aligning to TRBD2. The CDR3 is 15 residues long. Germline assignment: CDR1 SEHNR and CDR2 FQNEAQ (reference sequence). The CDR3 DNA reads TGTGCCAGCAGCCTAGCGGGAGCCCACAACGATGAGCAGTTCTTC. Residues: CASSLAGAHNDEQFF. The full variable domain, completed using reference TRBV7-9 and TRBJ2-1, is DTGVSQNPRHKITKRGQNVTFRCDPISEHNRLYWYRQTLGQGPEFLTYFQNEAQLEKSRLLSDRFSAERPKGSFSTLEIQRTEQGDSAMYLCASSLAGAHNDEQFFGPGTRLTVL.

This rearrangement joins TRBV28 to TRBJ2-3; 9 nucleotides match TRBD2. The CDR3 loop spans 17 amino acids. The junction had 8 bases not matched to a gene; V was cut back by 4 bases and J by 0 bases. Germline CDR1 reads MDHEN; CDR2 reads SYDVKM. The CDR3 coding sequence is TGTGCCAGCAGTTCCCTAGCGGGACGTTCCAGCACAGATACGCAGTATTTT. It specifies CASSSLAGRSSTDTQYF.

The genes are TRBV6-2 or TRBV6-3 and TRBJ2-1; TRBD2 aligns across 12 bases. Germline values: CDR1 MNHEY, CDR2 SVGEGT. V shed 7 bases and J 1 base; nucleotides not matched to a gene: 11. The CDR3 contains 18 residues. The CDR3: CASTGPLAGGGSYNEQFF. The DNA for the CDR3 is TGTGCCAGCACCGGCCCTCTAGCGGGAGGGGGGTCCTACAATGAGCAGTTCTTC.

This clonotype appeared many times. This rearrangement joins TRBV7-9 to TRBJ2-7; 9 nucleotides match TRBD1. The CDR3 length is 14 residues. The ends lost 4 bases at V and 5 bases at J; junction bases unmatched: 6. Germline CDR1 and CDR2: SEHNR and FQNEAQ (reference sequence). CDR3 in amino acids: CASSSTGGIDEQYF. The DNA for the CDR3 is TGTGCCAGCAGCTCGACAGGGGGGATCGACGAGCAGTACTTC. Complete variable domain (other parts from reference TRBV7-9 and TRBJ2-7): DTGVSQNPRHKITKRGQNVTFRCDPISEHNRLYWYRQTLGQGPEFLTYFQNEAQLEKSRLLSDRFSAERPKGSFSTLEIQRTEQGDSAMYLCASSSTGGIDEQYFGPGTRLTVT.

This clonotype showed up just a few times. The chain's CDR3 is CASSFASGGINNEQFF. Here the CDR3 DNA reads TGTGCCAGCAGTTTCGCCAGCGGGGGCATTAACAATGAGCAGTTCTTC. This sequence joins TRBV6-2 or TRBV6-3 and TRBJ2-1; 8 bases fit TRBD2. The V gene end was trimmed by 4 bases and the J gene end by 5 bases; junction bases not matched to a gene: 10. Germline CDR1 and CDR2: MNHEY and SVGEGT. There are 16 residues in the CDR3.

This clonotype was seen a few times. The rearrangement joins TRBV5-6 to TRBJ2-7, with D maybe TRBD1 (6 bases). The CDR3 spans 12 residues. V was pared by 3 bases and J by 2 bases, with 6 bases between. Germline CDR1 and CDR2: SGHDT and YYEEEE. CDR3 DNA: TGTGCCAGCAGCTGGGGGCCCTACGAGCAGTACTTC. This sequence encodes CASSWGPYEQYF.

This clonotype was observed at least ten times. The V call is TRBV7-2, the J call TRBJ2-1; 9 bases fit TRBD2. Per the germline V gene, CDR1 is SGHTA and CDR2 is FQGNSA. Unmatched junction bases numbered 8, after V lost 5 bases and J lost 6 bases. The CDR3 has 15 residues. CDR3 DNA: TGTGCCAGCAGCAGGCGGGAGGGCCCGGGCAATGAGCAGTTCTTC. This gives the protein CASSRREGPGNEQFF.

This clonotype was picked up a small number of times. This chain uses TRBV28 with TRBJ2-2; 8 bases are a match to TRBD1. The V gene end was trimmed by 6 bases and the J gene end by 3 bases; junction bases not matched to a gene: 9. The CDR3 totals 16 residues. Germline assignment: CDR1 MDHEN and CDR2 SYDVKM. The CDR3 region has the DNA TGTGCCAGCAGCCGACCTGGACAGGGATACACCGGGGAGCTGTTTTTT. Its protein is CASSRPGQGYTGELFF.

This clonotype was seen more than once but under ten times. The chain has TRBV18 and TRBJ2-7, with 10 bases fitting TRBD1. Germline CDR1 and CDR2: KGHSH and LQKENI. This CDR3 region has 14 residues. The V segment lost 5 bases and the J segment 3 bases; nucleotides outside the gene matches: 4. CDR3 protein: CASSTGTGDYEQYF. CDR3 DNA sequence: TGTGCCAGCTCAACCGGGACAGGGGACTACGAGCAGTACTTC.

The V call is TRBV2, the J call TRBJ2-1; 7 bases map to TRBD1. CDR3 length equals 16 residues. Germline V gene lookup returns CDR1 SNHLY and CDR2 FYNNEI. J was trimmed by 4 bases and V by 2 bases; bases with no gene match: 8. Written as DNA, the CDR3 is TGTGCCAGCAGTGAATTCGTTGGGACAGCGTACAATGAGCAGTTCTTC. Protein sequence: CASSEFVGTAYNEQFF.

This clonotype was picked up a small number of times. The rearrangement joins TRBV2 to TRBJ1-1, with a weak D call TRBD1 (5 bases). Per germline, CDR1 SNHLY and CDR2 FYNNEI. The CDR3 spans 14 residues. The germline V and J ends were trimmed by 3 bases and 1 base, with 9 bases remaining between them. DNA of the CDR3: TGTGCCAGCAGTGATTGGGGGTGGAACACTGAAGCTTTCTTT. It is translated as CASSDWGWNTEAFF.

J is TRBJ2-1 and V is TRBV20-1; 7 nucleotides agree with TRBD2. This CDR3 is built from 13 residues. V gave up 5 bases and J gave up 2 bases; unmatched junction bases: 3. CDR1 is DFQATT and CDR2 is SNEGSKA in the germline V gene (reference sequence). CDR3 loop: CSAGGGTYNEQFF. CDR3 nucleotide sequence: TGCAGTGCTGGGGGGGGAACCTACAATGAGCAGTTCTTC.

The J gene is TRBJ2-2, the V gene TRBV18; D is uncertain. CDR1 and CDR2 from the germline V gene are KGHSH and LQKENI. Trimming shortened V by 3 bases and J by 3 bases, and 14 bases separated the two germline ends. This CDR3 has 16 amino acids. CDR3 sequence (DNA): TGTGCCAGCTCACCTCAAAGGCAGGCGGACACCGGGGAGCTGTTTTTT. It yields the protein CASSPQRQADTGELFF.